This T cell receptor (beta chain) was recorded in a study of blood T cell repertoires in COVID-19. Per the original data handling: The authors estimated nucleated cell counts from reference gene primer amplification. Repertoires were generated with immunoSEQ multiplex PCR, while TCRdb's copy carries only in-frame clones and drops some. That table gives V, J and clone size, and the DNA gave D and trimming. The sample includes fewer than 400,000 clones, around 83% of them seen just once. The sequencing input was peripheral blood. The TCR was taken from a man between 25 and 39 years old with active or convalescent COVID-19.

The CDR3 region has the DNA TGTGCCAGCAGCTTTCACCGGGACAGGGGGGCCTACGAGCAGTACTTC. Residues: CASSFHRDRGAYEQYF. The chain links TRBV7-8 to TRBJ2-7, with 11 bases that match TRBD1. Germline V gene data show CDR1 as SGHVS and CDR2 as FQNEAQ. The V and J ends lost 3 bases and 2 bases, in that order; junction bases with no gene match: 6. This CDR3 spans 16 amino acids. Full variable domain (rest looked up from reference TRBV7-8 and TRBJ2-7): GAGVSQSPRYKVAKRGQDVALRCDPISGHVSLFWYQQALGQGPEFLTYFQNEAQLDKSGLPSDRFFAERPEGSVSTLKIQRTQQEDSAVYLCASSFHRDRGAYEQYFGPGTRLTVT.